This entry lists 16 T cell receptor beta chains sequenced from one sample in a study of T cell repertoires in ileal Crohn's disease. Noted time point: proximal margin of the surgical specimen (macroscopically non-inflamed). Libraries were prepared by immunoSEQ multiplex PCR; TCRdb keeps only in-frame clonotypes and omits some of them. The sample includes about 2,000 clones, approximately 86% of them seen just once. The sample taken for sequencing was ileal tissue. These receptors were collected from an adult with Crohn's disease.

The table lists this clone with a few counts. This rearrangement joins TRBV2 to TRBJ2-3; tentatively, D is TRBD1 (6 bases). This CDR3 region has 17 residues. Germline V gene data show CDR1 as SNHLY and CDR2 as FYNNEI. V was cut by 6 bases and J by 0 bases, with 19 bases left in between. In nucleotides, the CDR3 is TGTGCCAGCAGCCGAGACGTTCAGGGGAAGAGCACAGATACGCAGTATTTT. Amino acid sequence: CASSRDVQGKSTDTQYF. Together with reference TRBV2 and TRBJ2-3, the CDR3 gives the full variable domain: EPEVTQTPSHQVTQMGQEVILRCVPISNHLYFYWYRQILGQKVEFLVSFYNNEISEKSEIFDDQFSVERPDGSNFTLKIRSTKLEDSAMYFCASSRDVQGKSTDTQYFGPGTRLTVL.

This sequence joins TRBV19 and TRBJ1-2; 8 bases align to TRBD1. The CDR3 length is 15 residues. Germline V gives CDR1 LNHDA, CDR2 SQIVND (reference sequence). Losses at the gene ends were 4 bases for V and 1 base for J; bases not matched to a gene: 5. CDR3 residues: CASSTTGDLNYGYTF. The CDR3 region has the DNA TGTGCCAGTAGTACGACAGGGGACCTTAACTATGGCTACACCTTC.

In DNA form, the CDR3 reads TGTGCCAGCAGCCAAGTCCATTGGCGGGAGGGCCAGGAGCTGTTTTTT. Translated: CASSQVHWREGQELFF. This sequence joins TRBV14 and TRBJ2-2; 9 nucleotides match TRBD2. Looked up from germline, CDR1 is SGHDN and CDR2 is FVKESK. This CDR3 has 16 residues. The V segment lost 1 base and the J segment 10 bases; nucleotides outside the gene matches: 10. The full variable domain, completed using reference TRBV14 and TRBJ2-2, is EAGVTQFPSHSVIEKGQTVTLRCDPISGHDNLYWYRRVMGKEIKFLLHFVKESKQDESGMPNNRFLAERTGGTYSTLKVQPAELEDSGVYFCASSQVHWREGQELFFGEGSRLTVL.

The chain is built from TRBV5-6 and TRBJ2-1; D tentatively reads TRBD1 or TRBD2 (5 bases each). CDR1 is SGHDT, CDR2 YYEEEE, per germline. The CDR3 is made up of 16 amino acids. V gave up 3 bases and J gave up 7 bases, with 20 bases separating them. The CDR3 sequence is CASSWTGATKLNEQFF. The CDR3 DNA reads TGTGCCAGCAGCTGGACCGGGGCCACGAAATTGAATGAGCAGTTCTTC.

The J gene is TRBJ1-5, the V gene TRBV21-1. TRBV21-1 is an annotated pseudogene. This CDR3 comprises 20 residues. This CDR3 reads CASSNTMALPTPYSNQPQHF. In nucleotides, the CDR3 is TGTGCCAGCAGCAATACTATGGCCCTTCCTACTCCCTATAGCAATCAGCCCCAGCATTTT.

This clone appeared once. The chain's CDR3 is CAWGTGAPGEQYF. The CDR3 DNA follows: TGTGCCTGGGGGACAGGGGCCCCTGGAGAGCAGTACTTC. V gene TRBV2 combines with J gene TRBJ2-7; 10 bases line up with TRBD1. Losses at the gene ends were 11 bases for V and 7 bases for J; bases not matched to a gene: 11. This CDR3 spans 13 amino acids. Germline-derived CDR1 and CDR2 are SNHLY and FYNNEI. The full variable domain, in which reference TRBV2 and TRBJ2-7 provide the parts outside the CDR3, is EPEVTQTPSHQVTQMGQEVILRCVPISNHLYFYWYRQILGQKVEFLVSFYNNEISEKSEIFDDQFSVERPDGSNFTLKIRSTKLEDSAMYFCAWGTGAPGEQYFGPGTRLTVT.

The genes are TRBV18 and TRBJ2-6; 7 bases are shared with TRBD2. CDR3 length equals 18 residues. The trim removed 3 bases at V and 5 bases at J, leaving 13 bases unmatched. Germline CDR1 KGHSH, CDR2 LQKENI. The CDR3 region is CASSPPREPELRANVLTF. The DNA for the CDR3 is TGTGCCAGCTCACCCCCGCGGGAGCCTGAACTGAGGGCCAACGTCCTGACTTTC. The full variable domain, in which reference TRBV18 and TRBJ2-6 provide the parts outside the CDR3, is NAGVMQNPRHLVRRRGQEARLRCSPMKGHSHVYWYRQLPEEGLKFMVYLQKENIIDESGMPKERFSAEFPKEGPSILRIQQVVRGDSAAYFCASSPPREPELRANVLTFGAGSRLTVL.

The chain joins TRBV7-3 to TRBJ2-3; D uncertain. CDR1 SGHTA and CDR2 FQGTGA come from the germline V gene. Trimming cost V 3 bases and J 2 bases, with 6 bases left between them. This CDR3 has 13 residues. The DNA for the CDR3 is TGTGCCAGCAGCTTTACGGCCACAGATACGCAGTATTTT. As protein: CASSFTATDTQYF. Combining the CDR3 with reference TRBV7-3 and TRBJ2-3 gives the whole variable domain GAGVSQTPSNKVTEKGKYVELRCDPISGHTALYWYRQSLGQGPEFLIYFQGTGAADDSGLPNDRFFAVRPEGSVSTLKIQRTERGDSAVYLCASSFTATDTQYFGPGTRLTVL.

The chain joins TRBV28 to TRBJ1-2; 7 bases are a match to TRBD1. V was pared by 2 bases and J by 5 bases, with 8 bases of the junction left unmatched. The length of the CDR3 is 15 residues. From germline, CDR1 is MDHEN and CDR2 SYDVKM. The CDR3 here is CASSLLTTGVYGYTF. The CDR3 DNA is TGTGCCAGCAGTTTACTCACCACAGGGGTTTATGGCTACACCTTC.

The chain uses TRBV12-5 and TRBJ1-3; D remains unclear. This CDR3 region has 15 residues. Between the trimmed V and J ends, which lost 6 bases and 3 bases, there was a span of 15 bases. CDR1 and CDR2 from the germline V gene are LGHNT and FRNRAP. The CDR3 loop is CASGLGVQHGNTIYF. The CDR3 DNA reads as TGTGCTAGTGGGCTTGGGGTCCAACATGGAAACACCATATATTTT.

This chain uses TRBV30 with TRBJ2-5; D may be TRBD2 (6 bases). This CDR3 contains 14 residues. Germline CDR1 is GTSNPN and CDR2 is SVGIG (reference sequence). V lost 4 bases, J lost 1 base, and 13 bases lay in between. Here the CDR3 reads CAWTGRGTQETQYF. In DNA, the CDR3 is TGTGCCTGGACCGGGCGGGGAACCCAAGAGACCCAGTACTTC.

The V call is TRBV5-1, the J call TRBJ2-2; 9 nucleotides agree with TRBD2. The CDR3 runs 15 residues. V trimming: 5 bases; J trimming: 5 bases; junction bases outside the gene matches: 7. The germline gives CDR1 SGHRS, CDR2 YFSETQ. The CDR3 coding sequence is TGCGCCAGCAGATCAAGCGGGAGGCTGACCGGGGAGCTGTTTTTT. Its translation is CASRSSGRLTGELFF.

This clone was recorded once. V usage is TRBV7-3 and J usage is TRBJ2-1; D may be TRBD1 or TRBD2 (6 bases each). V was pared by 3 bases and J by 4 bases, with 13 bases between. CDR3 length equals 15 residues. The V gene's germline CDR1 is SGHTA and CDR2 FQGTGA. CDR3 DNA: TGTGCCAGCAGCTTTTTAGGGGGGCCATACAATGAGCAGTTCTTC. Its translation is CASSFLGGPYNEQFF.

The chain carries TRBV6-5 and TRBJ2-3; D unresolved. The length of the CDR3 is 12 residues. V was cut by 6 bases and J by 5 bases, with 9 bases left in between. Germline CDR1 and CDR2: MNHEY and SVGAGI. CDR3: CASRTSRDTQYF. CDR3 nucleotides: TGTGCCAGCAGGACATCAAGAGATACGCAGTATTTT.

In this sample, this clone turned up once. V and J are TRBV7-3 and TRBJ2-7, with D possibly TRBD1 on 6 matching bases. CDR1 is SGHTA and CDR2 is FQGTGA in the germline V gene. The CDR3 is 13 amino acids. The germline V and J ends were trimmed by 4 bases and 1 base, with 8 bases remaining between them. The CDR3 spells CASSSGQSYEQYF. The CDR3 bases are TGTGCCAGCAGCTCTGGACAGTCCTACGAGCAGTACTTC. The whole variable domain, filled in from reference TRBV7-3 and TRBJ2-7, reads GAGVSQTPSNKVTEKGKYVELRCDPISGHTALYWYRQSLGQGPEFLIYFQGTGAADDSGLPNDRFFAVRPEGSVSTLKIQRTERGDSAVYLCASSSGQSYEQYFGPGTRLTVT.

The table lists this clone with a count of one. CDR3 bases: TGTGCCAGCAGCTTATTTCCGCCGTTGGGGGGCGAAGAGACCCAGTACTTC. This sequence encodes CASSLFPPLGGEETQYF. This chain connects TRBV7-6 to TRBJ2-5; D is tentatively TRBD1 or TRBD2 (6 bases each). The V gene lost 2 bases and the J gene lost 3 bases, with 19 bases spanning the gap. The CDR3 has 17 amino acids. CDR1 is SGHVS, CDR2 FNYEAQ, per germline.